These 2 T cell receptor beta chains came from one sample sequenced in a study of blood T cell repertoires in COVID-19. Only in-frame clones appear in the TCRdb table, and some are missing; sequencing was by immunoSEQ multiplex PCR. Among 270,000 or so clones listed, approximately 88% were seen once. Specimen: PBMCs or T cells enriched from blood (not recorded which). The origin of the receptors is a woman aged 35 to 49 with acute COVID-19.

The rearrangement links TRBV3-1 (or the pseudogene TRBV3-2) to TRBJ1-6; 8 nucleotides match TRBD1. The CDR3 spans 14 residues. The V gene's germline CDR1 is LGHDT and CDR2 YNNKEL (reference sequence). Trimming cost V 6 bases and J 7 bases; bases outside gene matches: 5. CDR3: CASRLTGANSPLHF. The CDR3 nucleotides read TGTGCCAGCAGACTGACAGGGGCCAATTCACCCCTCCACTTT.

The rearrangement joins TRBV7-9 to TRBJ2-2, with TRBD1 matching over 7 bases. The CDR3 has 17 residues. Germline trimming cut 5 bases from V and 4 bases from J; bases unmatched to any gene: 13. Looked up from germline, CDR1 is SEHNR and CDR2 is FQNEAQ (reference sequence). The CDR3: CASSPYSTGTSTGELFF. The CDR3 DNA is TGTGCCAGCAGCCCCTACTCGACAGGGACGAGCACCGGGGAGCTGTTTTTT.